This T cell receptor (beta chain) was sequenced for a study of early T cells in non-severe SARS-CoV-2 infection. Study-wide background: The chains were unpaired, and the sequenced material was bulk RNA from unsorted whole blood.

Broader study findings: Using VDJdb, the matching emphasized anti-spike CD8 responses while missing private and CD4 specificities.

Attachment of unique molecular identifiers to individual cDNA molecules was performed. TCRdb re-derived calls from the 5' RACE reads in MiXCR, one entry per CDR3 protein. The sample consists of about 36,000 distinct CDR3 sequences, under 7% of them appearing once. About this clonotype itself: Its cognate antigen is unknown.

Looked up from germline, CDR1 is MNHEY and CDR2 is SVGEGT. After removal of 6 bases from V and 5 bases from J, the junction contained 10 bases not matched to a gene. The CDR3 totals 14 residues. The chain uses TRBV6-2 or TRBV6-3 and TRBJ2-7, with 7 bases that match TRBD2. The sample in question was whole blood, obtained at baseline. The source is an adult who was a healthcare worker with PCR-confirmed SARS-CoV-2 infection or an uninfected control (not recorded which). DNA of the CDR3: TGTGCCAGCAGCCCCATCCGACTAGCAGACGAGCAGTACTTC. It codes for CASSPIRLADEQYF.